The 32 T cell receptor beta chains below come from one sample, sequenced in a study of T-cell reconstitution after alpha-beta-depleted transplantation in children. The library targeted TCRbeta and was prepared with unique molecular identifiers. Using its own MiXCR run on the PCR reads, TCRdb lists one record per CDR3 protein. The sample contains 450,000 to 500,000 distinct CDR3 sequences, under 15% of which appear only once. The specimen comprised PBMCs from the stem cell graft donor, sampled from the stem cell graft. The origin of the receptors is a human donor who donated a stem cell graft to a child with combined immunodeficiency.

This clonotype was seen repeatedly, ten times or more. The gene calls are TRBV6-2 or TRBV6-3 and TRBJ2-5, with 7 positions matching TRBD1. In germline, CDR1 is MNHEY, CDR2 SVGEGT. This CDR3 contains 14 residues. Trimming removed 6 bases from V and 4 bases from J; junction bases left unmatched: 8. Here the CDR3 DNA reads TGTGCCAGCAGCCGAGGACAGGAGGCAGAGACCCAGTACTTC. Its translation: CASSRGQEAETQYF.

V usage is TRBV7-8 and J usage is TRBJ2-3, with unresolved D. V lost 5 bases to trimming and J lost 4 bases, with 10 bases between them. The germline CDR1 and CDR2 sequences are SGHVS and FQNEAQ. This CDR3 has 13 residues. The CDR3 sequence: CASSPPAADTQYF. The CDR3, as DNA: TGTGCCAGCAGCCCTCCGGCTGCAGATACGCAGTATTTT.

The table lists this clonotype with many counts. The chain employs TRBV12-3 or TRBV12-4 and TRBJ2-7, with D unclear. V was clipped by 4 bases and J by 6 bases, with 10 bases between them. The CDR3 contains 12 residues. Here the CDR3 reads CASSSGYSEQYF. The CDR3 coding sequence is TGTGCCAGCAGTTCAGGCTATAGCGAGCAGTACTTC.

V and J are TRBV5-1 and TRBJ2-2, with 13 bases aligning to TRBD2. The germline V gene has CDR1 SGHRS and CDR2 YFSETQ. V lost 3 bases to trimming and J lost 8 bases; unmatched junction nucleotides: 4. The CDR3 spans 15 residues. CDR3 sequence (DNA): TGCGCCAGCAGCTACGGACTAGCGGGAGAGGGGGAGCTGTTTTTT. Protein sequence: CASSYGLAGEGELFF.

This clonotype was counted a few times. The rearrangement links TRBV9 to TRBJ2-1; the D gene is possibly TRBD2 (5 bases). V lost 5 bases and J lost 0, with 18 bases in between. This CDR3 contains 17 residues. Germline V gene lookup returns CDR1 SGDLS and CDR2 YYNGEE. CDR3: CASSPARGWASYNEQFF. The CDR3 bases are TGTGCCAGCAGTCCCGCTCGAGGGTGGGCCTCCTACAATGAGCAGTTCTTC.

The chain links TRBV6-1 to TRBJ1-2, with 8 bases lining up with TRBD1. Trimming removed 8 bases from V and 7 bases from J; junction bases left unmatched: 9. CDR1 and CDR2 (germline): MNHNS, SASEGT. The CDR3 is 13 amino acids. CDR3 nucleotide sequence: TGTGCCAGCTCGAGGACAGGGACGGGTGGCTACACCTTC. Translated, it gives CASSRTGTGGYTF.

The gene calls are TRBV12-3 or TRBV12-4 and TRBJ2-7; TRBD2 might be the D (5 bases). The V and J ends lost 5 bases and 5 bases respectively, with 16 bases between them. This CDR3 comprises 14 residues. The CDR3 is CASSPSRVTHEQYF. The CDR3 coding sequence is TGTGCCAGCAGTCCCTCGAGGGTAACCCACGAGCAGTACTTC.

There are many counts of this clonotype. The chain carries TRBV7-9 and TRBJ1-1; no reliable D call. CDR1 and CDR2 from the germline V gene are SEHNR and FQNEAQ (reference sequence). Trimming pared 3 bases from V and 8 bases from J, leaving 7 bases between. There are 11 residues in the CDR3. The CDR3 loop reads CASSLEHEAFF. The CDR3 DNA sequence: TGTGCCAGCAGCTTGGAACACGAAGCTTTCTTT.

This sequence joins TRBV2 and TRBJ2-2; D could derive from TRBD1 or TRBD2 (5 bases each). Germline CDR1 SNHLY, CDR2 FYNNEI. The ends were cut back, 4 bases at V and 2 bases at J, with 11 bases in the middle. The CDR3 runs to 15 residues. The CDR3 loop is CASSGPGTNTGELFF. CDR3 coding DNA: TGTGCCAGCAGTGGTCCGGGGACCAACACCGGGGAGCTGTTTTTT.

This clonotype has only a few counts. The rearrangement joins TRBV7-2 to TRBJ2-7, with D unresolved. CDR3 length: 13 residues. The germline V and J ends were trimmed by 5 bases and 3 bases, with 11 bases remaining between them. In germline, CDR1 is SGHTA, CDR2 FQGNSA. The CDR3 DNA sequence: TGTGCCAGCAGCCCTCTCATCCGCTACGAGCAGTACTTC. Amino acid sequence: CASSPLIRYEQYF. The whole variable domain, remainder taken from reference TRBV7-2 and TRBJ2-7, is GAGVSQSPSNKVTEKGKDVELRCDPISGHTALYWYRQSLGQGLEFLIYFQGNSAPDKSGLPSDRFSAERTGGSVSTLTIQRTQQEDSAVYLCASSPLIRYEQYFGPGTRLTVT.

This clonotype was seen a handful of times. The chain joins TRBV25-1 to TRBJ1-1; 10 bases are a match to TRBD1. V gave up 4 bases and J gave up 2 bases; unmatched junction bases: 4. There are 15 residues in the CDR3. Germline lookup yields CDR1 MGHDK and CDR2 SYGVNS. CDR3 in amino acids: CASSVGQGSNTEAFF. CDR3 nucleotides: TGTGCCAGCAGTGTGGGACAGGGGTCCAACACTGAAGCTTTCTTT.

In regard to this clonotype: A clone one base away is much larger, so this may be a read error. The genes are TRBV7-2 and TRBJ2-1; D call uncertain. Trimming removed 5 bases at V and 6 bases at J, with 5 bases between. Germline-derived CDR1 and CDR2 are SGHTA and FQGNSA. The CDR3 has 11 residues. The CDR3 spells CASSPFNEQFF. The CDR3 DNA follows: TGTGCCAGCAGCCCGTTCAATGAGCAGTTCTTC.

This clonotype showed up many times. The rearrangement joins TRBV6-5 to TRBJ2-5, with D perhaps TRBD2 (7 bases). Germline assignment: CDR1 MNHEY and CDR2 SVGAGI. V dropped 0 bases and J dropped 4 bases, with 15 bases sitting between them. The CDR3 consists of 16 residues. CDR3 amino acids: CASSYSNVGGGETQYF. The CDR3 coding sequence is TGTGCCAGCAGTTACTCGAATGTGGGAGGGGGAGAGACCCAGTACTTC.

This clonotype was observed many times. The J gene is TRBJ2-5, the V gene TRBV5-1; D remains unclear. Per the germline V gene, CDR1 is SGHRS and CDR2 is YFSETQ. This CDR3 region has 13 residues. V was shortened by 1 base and J by 4 bases, with 8 bases between the two germline ends. The CDR3 region has the DNA TGCGCCAGCAGCTTGAGAGTAGGAGAGACCCAGTACTTC. The encoded protein is CASSLRVGETQYF.

This clonotype occurred a few times. The rearrangement uses TRBV5-1 and TRBJ2-1; D unresolved. The CDR3 covers 12 residues. Germline V gene sequence: CDR1 SGHRS, CDR2 YFSETQ. The germline V and J ends were trimmed by 0 bases and 9 bases, with 7 bases remaining between them. CDR3 in amino acids: CASSLGPIEQFF. The CDR3 region has the DNA TGCGCCAGCAGCTTGGGACCGATTGAGCAGTTCTTC.

The J gene is TRBJ2-1, the V gene TRBV30; D tentatively reads TRBD1 or TRBD2 (6 bases each). The length of the CDR3 is 17 residues. V lost 3 bases to trimming and J lost 8 bases, with 26 bases between them. Germline lookup yields CDR1 GTSNPN and CDR2 SVGIG (reference sequence). In DNA, the CDR3 is TGTGCCTGGAGCGGTGGTTTGGGGGACACAGGAGGGTATGAGCAGTTCTTC. Amino acids: CAWSGGLGDTGGYEQFF.

This clonotype was counted a few times. The chain joins TRBV19 to TRBJ2-5; D gene ambiguous. This CDR3 has 11 amino acids. Germline-derived CDR1 and CDR2 are LNHDA and SQIVND (reference sequence). Between the trimmed V and J ends, which lost 7 bases and 4 bases, there was a span of 7 bases. The DNA for the CDR3 is TGTGCCAGTATGGCGGCAGAGACCCAGTACTTC. Its protein product is CASMAAETQYF.

This clonotype has ten or more counts. The chain links TRBV29-1 to TRBJ2-7; possibly TRBD2 for D (7 bases). The CDR3 is made up of 12 amino acids. Trimming took off 7 bases at V and 0 bases at J, with 10 bases between the two ends. The germline V gene encodes CDR1 SQVTM and CDR2 ANQGSEA. CDR3 region: CSAGGASYEQYF. For the CDR3, the DNA is TGCAGCGCGGGGGGCGCCTCCTACGAGCAGTACTTC.

The gene calls are TRBV4-2 and TRBJ2-1; the match to TRBD2 covers 11 bases. CDR1 LGHNA and CDR2 YNFKEQ come from the germline V gene. The CDR3 has 17 residues. Unmatched junction bases numbered 5, after V lost 0 bases and J lost 4 bases. The DNA for the CDR3 is TGTGCCAGCAGCCAAGACGGCGGGACTAGCGGTTACAATGAGCAGTTCTTC. Translation gives CASSQDGGTSGYNEQFF.

The rearrangement joins TRBV20-1 to TRBJ2-1; D unresolved. Germline V gives CDR1 DFQATT, CDR2 SNEGSKA (reference sequence). CDR3 length: 11 amino acids. The germline V and J ends were trimmed by 3 bases and 9 bases, with 9 bases remaining between them. The CDR3 here is CSASQFGEQFF. The CDR3 region has the DNA TGCAGTGCTAGCCAATTTGGTGAGCAGTTCTTC.

Only a few counts were recorded for this clonotype. The J gene is TRBJ2-7, the V gene TRBV2; no clear D gene. V lost 4 bases and J lost 2, with 9 bases in between. Germline V gene lookup returns CDR1 SNHLY and CDR2 FYNNEI. The CDR3 sequence is 13 residues long. This chain's CDR3 is CASSVGQAYEQYF. The CDR3, as DNA: TGTGCCAGCAGTGTTGGGCAGGCCTACGAGCAGTACTTC. The complete variable domain, with remaining parts taken from reference TRBV2 and TRBJ2-7, reads EPEVTQTPSHQVTQMGQEVILRCVPISNHLYFYWYRQILGQKVEFLVSFYNNEISEKSEIFDDQFSVERPDGSNFTLKIRSTKLEDSAMYFCASSVGQAYEQYFGPGTRLTVT.

This clonotype has just a few counts. The genes are TRBV20-1 and TRBJ1-6; TRBD1 might be the D (5 bases). CDR1 is DFQATT, CDR2 SNEGSKA, per germline (reference sequence). V shed 1 base and J shed 7 bases, with 14 bases lying between them. The CDR3 is made up of 15 amino acids. Here the CDR3 reads CSARVRGPLNSPLHF. The CDR3 DNA is TGCAGTGCTAGAGTTCGGGGACCTCTCAATTCACCCCTCCACTTT.

CDR3 residues: CASSLGLAGGWDTGELFF. DNA for the CDR3: TGTGCCAGCAGCCTCGGACTAGCGGGAGGGTGGGACACCGGGGAGCTGTTTTTT. J is TRBJ2-2 and V is TRBV11-2; 15 nucleotides align to TRBD2. Germline V CDR1 and CDR2: SGHAT, FQNNGV. Unmatched junction bases numbered 7, after V lost 5 bases and J lost 3 bases. This CDR3 has 18 amino acids.

The chain links TRBV25-1 to TRBJ2-1, with unresolved D. V lost 2 bases to trimming and J lost 6 bases, with 8 bases between them. The CDR3 length is 13 residues. Germline CDR1 is MGHDK and CDR2 is SYGVNS. The CDR3 bases are TGTGCCAGCAGTGAACCCTCGGCCAATGAGCAGTTCTTC. Translated, it gives CASSEPSANEQFF.

Ten or more counts support this clonotype. The DNA for the CDR3 is TGTGCCAGCAACCCAGGGGTCTCTGGAAACACCATATATTTT. Translated: CASNPGVSGNTIYF. V usage is TRBV27 and J usage is TRBJ1-3, with D possibly matching TRBD1 (6 bases). Deletions cut 7 bases from V and 0 bases from J, with 10 bases between. The V gene's germline CDR1 is MNHEY and CDR2 SMNVEV (reference sequence). The CDR3 contains 14 residues.

This chain joins TRBV4-1 and TRBJ2-5; D possibly matches TRBD1 or TRBD2 (5 bases each). This CDR3 contains 15 residues. Germline CDR1 MGHRA, CDR2 YSYEKL. Trimming shortened V by 4 bases and J by 4 bases, and 16 bases separated the two germline ends. CDR3 residues: CASSRDPGTVETQYF. The CDR3 bases are TGCGCCAGCAGCCGAGATCCCGGGACGGTAGAGACCCAGTACTTC.

This clonotype was observed many times. The CDR3, as DNA: TGTGCCAGCAGCCGACCACTTGGGTCGAGAGACAGGGGGGGAAATGAGCAGTTCTTC. This sequence encodes CASSRPLGSRDRGGNEQFF. The V call is TRBV4-2, the J call TRBJ2-1; 9 bases agree with TRBD1. Germline CDR1 and CDR2: LGHNA and YNFKEQ. The CDR3 contains 19 residues. The J segment lost 7 bases and the V segment lost 4 bases, leaving 20 bases of the junction unmatched.

The chain has TRBV7-9 and TRBJ2-1, with a possible D match to TRBD1 (6 bases). V lost 3 bases and J lost 8, with 14 bases in between. Germline-derived CDR1 and CDR2 are SEHNR and FQNEAQ (reference sequence). This CDR3 contains 14 residues. The CDR3 protein is CASSLAGRGHEQFF. The CDR3 DNA reads as TGTGCCAGCAGCTTGGCGGGCAGGGGACATGAGCAGTTCTTC. Filled out from reference TRBV7-9 and TRBJ2-1, the complete variable domain reads DTGVSQNPRHKITKRGQNVTFRCDPISEHNRLYWYRQTLGQGPEFLTYFQNEAQLEKSRLLSDRFSAERPKGSFSTLEIQRTEQGDSAMYLCASSLAGRGHEQFFGPGTRLTVL.

Many counts were recorded for this clonotype. The chain couples TRBV24-1 to TRBJ2-5, with D possibly matching TRBD1 (6 bases). Trimming pared 0 bases from V and 3 bases from J, leaving 7 bases between. Germline values: CDR1 KGHDR, CDR2 SFDVKD. There are 14 residues in the CDR3. The DNA for the CDR3 is TGTGCCACCAGTGATTTGGGACAGAAAGAGACCCAGTACTTC. Its translation: CATSDLGQKETQYF.

This clonotype was seen a handful of times. The rearrangement joins TRBV7-2 to TRBJ2-1; D gene ambiguous. CDR1 and CDR2 from the germline V gene are SGHTA and FQGNSA. V lost 2 bases, J lost 0 bases, and 14 bases lay in between. The CDR3 contains 17 residues. This CDR3 reads CASSLLSATSSYNEQFF. CDR3 coding DNA: TGTGCCAGCAGCTTACTGTCAGCGACCAGCTCCTACAATGAGCAGTTCTTC.

This clonotype was detected a few times. V and J are TRBV12-3 or TRBV12-4 and TRBJ2-4, with D maybe TRBD1 (6 bases). V lost 6 bases, J lost 0 bases, and 15 bases lay in between. The length of the CDR3 is 16 residues. CDR3 residues: CASRHSGRGAKNIQYF. Written as DNA, the CDR3 is TGTGCCAGCAGGCACTCGGGCAGGGGAGCCAAAAACATTCAGTACTTC.

This clonotype was detected a few times. CDR3 in DNA: TGTGCCAGCAGCCAATTTTGGGGGGATAGCAATCAGCCCCAGCATTTT. Protein product: CASSQFWGDSNQPQHF. This chain links TRBV16 with TRBJ1-5; tentatively, D is TRBD1 (5 bases). From germline, CDR1 is KGHSY and CDR2 FQNENV. The V end was cut by 1 base, the J end by 0 bases, with 10 bases between. The length of the CDR3 is 16 residues.